This T cell receptor beta chain comes out of a study of blood T cell repertoires in COVID-19. Study overall: The samples span acute and convalescent COVID-19 from the United States, Italy and Spain.

In its sample, this clone was seen once. Participant age was 18 to 89 years, and participants resided in roughly 25 US areas. In assigning cohorts, the study relied on participant-reported clinical history. Cohort 3 recovered donors had two negative PCRs, clearance, or symptom resolution. Trimming removed 1 base from V and 0 bases from J, with 11 bases in between. The CDR3 has 16 residues. Germline V gene lookup returns CDR1 SGHRS and CDR2 YFSETQ. The repertoire was sequenced with immunoSEQ multiplex PCR; TCRdb's copy has only in-frame clones and lacks some. The sample consists of hundreds of thousands of clones, roughly 87% of them appearing once.

This receptor was taken from a woman in her 30s who had recovered from COVID-19. This chain uses TRBV5-1 with TRBJ2-1; D may be TRBD2 (5 bases). Input material: PBMCs or T cells enriched from blood (not recorded which). The CDR3 DNA is TGCGCCAGCAGCTTGTCGAGGGTAGACTCCTACAATGAGCAGTTCTTC. It specifies CASSLSRVDSYNEQFF.